This T cell receptor (beta chain) was found in a study of blood T cell repertoires in COVID-19. Study-level information: The analysed material was cDNA or gDNA that came from T cells, B-cell-depleted T cells, or PBMCs.

Original analysis: Quantification of nucleated cells was approximated via reference gene primer amplification. Libraries were prepared by immunoSEQ multiplex PCR; TCRdb keeps only in-frame clonotypes and omits some of them. V, J and clone size are taken as reported in that table, and D and trimming were inferred from the DNA itself. The sample has about 250,000 clones; about 80% are singletons. This clone was recorded only once. Material for sequencing was peripheral blood. This sequence originates from a person between 70 and 80 years old with COVID-19, enrolled during active disease.

The CDR3: CAWREPGRGSNQPQHF. Here the CDR3 DNA reads TGTGCCTGGAGGGAGCCGGGACGGGGGAGCAATCAGCCCCAGCATTTT. V is TRBV30 and J is TRBJ1-5, with D maybe TRBD1 (5 bases). Trimming took off 3 bases at V and 1 base at J, with 16 bases between the two ends. CDR1 and CDR2 from the germline V gene are GTSNPN and SVGIG (reference sequence). This CDR3 is 16 amino acids long.